The T cell receptor (beta chain) under discussion was sequenced for a study of cytomegalovirus exposure and HLA in healthy donors (dated by TCRdb to the late 2010s). Describing the broader study: An earlier analysis of some 550 of the donors reported about 250 Gb of sequence data and some 120 million unique TCR beta sequences from some 180 million T cells. A later genetic analysis used genome-wide SNP genotypes for 398 of the 666 donors, treating that subset as a discovery cohort. An early release that covered fewer than 750 HLA-typed donors contained around 300 gigabases of sequencing data and roughly 84 million unique TCR sequences. Because of strong linkage in the cohort, roughly five DR-DQ haplotypes were treated as single units for association and clustering. High-throughput TCR immunosequencing, statistical association of individual TCRs with disease status, and machine learning were combined to predict cytomegalovirus infection status. The study used immunosequencing to profile the T cell repertoires of approximately 650 subjects and linked those repertoires to cytomegalovirus serostatus. In an earlier analysis of over 550 of the donors, high-throughput TCR beta sequencing was used to judge whether each TCR beta V gene segment behaved as functional or pseudogenic. The study aimed to test whether signatures of past pathogen exposure could be identified by cataloging public T cell receptors. Along with the roughly 670-subject first cohort, a separate validation cohort of more than 90 different subjects was used. Every repertoire in the discovery cohort had been generated on one and the same sequencing platform. HLA typing included class I and class II loci at four-digit resolution. Among some 400 genotyped donors of the cohort, an average of 235,054 unique TCR beta nucleotide sequences were sequenced per donor, around 18% of them non-productive. Of the 300 to 500 genotyped donors, 65% to 90% were placed in the genetic ancestry cluster associated with self-reported Caucasian donors. Donor age, sex, ethnicity and CMV serostatus were collected together with the repertoire data. The number of donors typed differed by locus, with about 629-630 for A, B, C, DRB1 and DQB1, roughly 520 for DQA1, nearly 610 for DPA1, and some 450 for DPB1. The later analysis used no new phenotypic data to find candidate immune exposures, relying instead on TCR beta sequences and their occurrence across donors. To study patterns of TCR occurrence, a later analysis re-analyzed previously published TCR beta repertoires from 666 donors and added high-resolution HLA genotyping. Beyond this particular receptor, the publication reports: Correlated functional status among segregating V segments might be attributable to linkage disequilibrium, but an unknown experimental factor could not be ruled out. In this cohort, only TCR beta chains were sequenced, and detectable features were limited by the absence of alpha or paired-chain data. In both the original and validation cohorts, the classifier was reported to diagnose cytomegalovirus status with high specificity and sensitivity. V-gene and J-gene trimming of TCR beta chains was associated with a missense DCLRE1C variant in a later genetic analysis, and the association was replicated in an independent cohort. Because HLA typing was unavailable for some donors at each locus, only the typed subset was used in association tests. Broadly in line with IMGT annotations, most TCR beta V segments showed up in productive rearrangements about 87% or about 30% of the time in an earlier analysis of roughly 590 of the donors. The study listed 164 TCR beta chains as associated with cytomegalovirus. In a later analysis, several top co-occurrence clusters were reported to appear linked to parvovirus B19, influenza, CMV and Epstein-Barr virus. For the cohort, immune exposure information was limited to CMV serostatus. The sequencing pipeline was judged likely to have produced a cluster of highly shared sequence variants as a technical artifact. It was suggested by the authors that the approach could potentially be generalized to other disease states and immunological phenotypes. Assigning TCR associations to individual alleles was difficult when HLA alleles, especially DR and DQ, strongly co-occurred. Three of the identified cytomegalovirus-associated TCR beta chains were confirmed in vitro to be specific for cytomegalovirus antigens. A later analysis found that TCR association rates varied across HLA loci, with DRB1 alleles showing the most associated TCRs and HLA-C alleles the fewest. In a later analysis, HLA-associated TCR beta chains were found to be more clonally expanded and to have lower generation probabilities than equally common non-associated chains. Sequencing depth was assumed to be roughly uniform across donors in the presence/absence analyses, though that assumption may not hold. Most TCR sequences were observed very rarely across donors, whereas some public TCRs were present in many individuals. A further reported finding was that TCR beta sequences accurately predicted the HLA-A and HLA-B alleles for most subjects in the first cohort. At a false discovery rate of 0.05, a later analysis linked approximately 18,000 TCR beta sequences to specific HLA alleles. Some IMGT-functional V segments, including TRBV6-2 and TRBV6-3, could not be distinguished by the 87-base-pair reads and were therefore excluded. Compared with the roughly 670-donor mean, donors in an Asian-associated ancestry cluster had fewer N-insertions in productive TCRs, according to a later genetic analysis. A later analysis found that most CMV-associated TCR beta chains appeared HLA-restricted, with HLA associations seemingly driven largely by CMV exposure. The earlier analysis of almost 600 of the donors excluded 15 to 20 rarely observed V segments, including chromosome 9 orphons, because counts were too low.

From the cysteine through the phenylalanine, the CDR3 covers 14 amino acids. Only CDR3 DNA is held: 42 bases, read in frame from base 1. Trimming removed 7 bases from V and 3 bases from J, leaving 16 bases between the germline ends. CDR1 MDHEN and CDR2 SYDVKM were looked up in the germline V gene. Library preparation employed the immunoSEQ multiplex PCR assay. The multiplex PCR relied on a mix of 60 forward primers for TCR Vbeta segments and 13 reverse primers for TCR Jbeta segments. A multiplex PCR assay on genomic DNA amplified the CDR3 region of rearranged TCR beta genes. On the Illumina HiSeq System, the amplified TCR beta libraries were sequenced as 87-base-pair reads. On the authors' methods: In a later analysis, tens of millions of unique TCR beta chains were counted across the 690 or so repertoires, and around 10 million of these chains were shared by at least two donors. Raw reads were error-corrected and collapsed into unique sequences by a nearest-neighbor algorithm in which closely related sequences were merged to remove PCR and sequencing errors. To assign V, D and J gene segments, CDR3 sequences were aligned to IMGT reference sequences. Each retained sequence needed at least a six-nucleotide match to both a V gene segment and a J gene segment. A rearrangement was called productive if the CDR3 had no stop codons and remained in frame with V and J, and every other rearrangement was called non-productive. CDR3 was defined by IMGT convention, running from the second conserved V-encoded cysteine to the conserved J-encoded phenylalanine. The earlier analysis of more than 450 of the donors excluded sequences that lacked an unambiguous match to a single V gene segment. An earlier analysis of a few hundred of the donors called V segments functional above 56.7% productive rearrangements and segregating when the between-donor standard deviation exceeded 5%. A statistical classification framework was built for diagnosing cytomegalovirus status from the catalog of TCR beta chain sequences. A later analysis assigned V and J genes by comparing TCR nucleotide sequences with IMGT/GENE-DB human TR gene sequences. Using the TCRdist pipeline, a later analysis assigned CDR3 sequences along with most-parsimonious VDJ recombination scenarios. In a later analysis, every TCR beta chain was defined by the combination of its CDR3 amino acid sequence and its V-gene family, and reads without a unique V-gene family were dropped. To address suspected cross-contamination and a sequencing artifact, a later analysis removed approximately 600 highly shared, low-generation-probability nucleotide sequences. A later analysis calculated a clonal expansion index for each public chain from normalized within-repertoire ranks of inferred template counts. Generation probabilities in a later analysis came from a VDJ recombination model fitted to out-of-frame rearrangements, and those results were checked against IGoR. A later analysis scored TCR-TCR, TCR-HLA and TCR-CMV co-occurrence with hypergeometric tests, applying a repertoire-size bias correction to TCR pairs. To estimate false discovery rates, a later analysis permuted the HLA or CMV assignments 20 times. In a later analysis, co-occurring TCRs were grouped using DBSCAN, and TCRdist sequence similarity was added for clustering within HLA-allele-positive subsets. For co-occurrence clustering, repertoires with fewer than 30,000 or more than 120,000 public chains were excluded, along with 5 or 6 repertoires with anomalous nucleotide sharing. Here the immuneACCESS table is served through TCRdb, limited to in-frame sequences with V and J called. Missing clones are a known gap in these copies; in checked studies unresolved V genes cover under half, and the rest lacks a known reason. V, J and clone size are taken as reported in that table, and D and trimming were inferred from the DNA itself. The sample's table lists a count of 95,000 to 150,000 clones. In total, the top ten clones hold about 2.7% of the sample.

About this clone: It lacks a known antigen.

The cohort consisted of some 670 healthy bone marrow donors. All cohort members were sampled while nominally healthy, although unrecorded immune exposures were likely present. The donor tested CMV seronegative and was one of the 352 seronegative cohort members. A peripheral blood sample was collected from each donor, and TCR beta sequencing was performed on peripheral blood mononuclear cells. Genomic DNA extraction from the blood cell samples was performed with the Qiagen DNeasy Blood Extraction Kit. The V gene is TRBV28 and the J gene is TRBJ2-7; TRBD1 is a weak D gene call, 5 bases matching. Material: PBMCs. The TCR originated in a man aged 25-40 years in good health and CMV-seronegative. The CDR3 has the sequence CASKTRGNLYEQYF. Here is the DNA: TGTGCCAGCAAAACAAGGGGAAATCTCTACGAGCAGTACTTC.